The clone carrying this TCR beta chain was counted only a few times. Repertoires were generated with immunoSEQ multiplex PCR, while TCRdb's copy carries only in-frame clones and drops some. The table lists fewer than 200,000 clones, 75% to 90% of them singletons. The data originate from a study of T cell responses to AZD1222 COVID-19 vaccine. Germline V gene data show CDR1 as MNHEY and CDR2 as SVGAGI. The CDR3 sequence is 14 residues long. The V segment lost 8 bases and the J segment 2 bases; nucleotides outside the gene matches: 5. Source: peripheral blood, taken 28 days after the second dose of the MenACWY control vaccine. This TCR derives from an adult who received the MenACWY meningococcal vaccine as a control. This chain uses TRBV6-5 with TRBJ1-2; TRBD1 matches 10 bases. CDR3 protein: CASAGTGANYGYTF. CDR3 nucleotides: TGTGCCAGCGCCGGGACAGGGGCCAACTATGGCTACACCTTC.